This T cell receptor beta chain was recorded in a study of neurological immune-mediated disorders. Study as a whole: The roughly 34 multiple sclerosis patients comprised some 30 that were relapsing-remitting and 3 that were secondary progressive.

The V end lost 2 bases, the J end lost 4 bases, and 12 bases lay between the germline ends. There are 14 residues in the CDR3. Per the germline V gene, CDR1 is SGHKS and CDR2 is YYEKEE (reference sequence). The study, taken as a whole, reports: Private repertoires in all groups were suggested, as expanded clones shared no CDR3 amino acid sequences across subjects.

This clonotype was seen repeatedly, ten times or more. Its target is unknown. From 2 million PBMCs stored at -80 C, the unsorted libraries were generated. cDNA synthesis was performed by 5'RACE with 10-nucleotide random UMIs. TCRdb reanalysed the 5' RACE reads using MiXCR and keeps one entry per CDR3 protein. The table shows 60,000 to 85,000 distinct CDR3 sequences, with approximately 5% occurring only once. The rearrangement uses TRBV5-5 and TRBJ1-1; D ambiguous. This TCR came from a woman in her 30s with multiple sclerosis. Sample: PBMCs. CDR3 in DNA: TGTGCCAGCAGCTTCTATCTGGCGGGCACTGAAGCTTTCTTT. It yields the protein CASSFYLAGTEAFF.